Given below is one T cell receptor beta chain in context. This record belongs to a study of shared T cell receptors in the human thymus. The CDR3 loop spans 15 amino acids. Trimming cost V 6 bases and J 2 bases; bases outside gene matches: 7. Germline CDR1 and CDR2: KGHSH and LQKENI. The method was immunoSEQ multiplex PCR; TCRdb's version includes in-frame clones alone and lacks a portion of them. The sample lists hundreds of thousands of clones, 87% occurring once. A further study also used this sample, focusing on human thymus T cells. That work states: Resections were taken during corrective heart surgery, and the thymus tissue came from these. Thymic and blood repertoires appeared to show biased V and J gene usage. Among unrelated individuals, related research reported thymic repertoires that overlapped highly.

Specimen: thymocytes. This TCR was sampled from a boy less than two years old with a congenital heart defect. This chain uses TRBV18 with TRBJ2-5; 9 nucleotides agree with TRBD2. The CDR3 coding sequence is TGTGCCAGCTCTCGCGGACTAGCGACTCAAGAGACCCAGTACTTC. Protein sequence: CASSRGLATQETQYF.